Listed here are 24 T cell receptor beta chains from one sample, sequenced in a study of CD8 T cells in Susac syndrome. With random hexamers, roughly 0.45 to 1 ug RNA was reverse transcribed. TCRdb itself ran the immunoSEQ multiplex PCR reads through MiXCR, one entry per CDR3 protein. The table shows around 200,000 distinct CDR3 sequences, with 90% to 95% occurring only once. The sequenced sample consisted of CD4+ T cells from PBMCs. The receptor source for this set is a human donor with Susac syndrome.

The V and J genes are TRBV7-2 and TRBJ2-1; tentatively, D is TRBD2 (6 bases). Germline assignment: CDR1 SGHTA and CDR2 FQGNSA. V lost 0 bases, J lost 4 bases, and 13 bases lay in between. This CDR3 region has 16 residues. The CDR3 DNA sequence: TGTGCCAGCAGCTTAGCGGGTGTTGGGACTTACAATGAGCAGTTCTTC. This codes for CASSLAGVGTYNEQFF.

This clonotype has more than one count but fewer than ten. The chain is built from TRBV30 and TRBJ2-5; D is undetermined. CDR1 is GTSNPN and CDR2 is SVGIG in the germline V gene (reference sequence). The CDR3 totals 11 residues. V shed 0 bases and J shed 7 bases, with 6 bases lying between them. The CDR3 reads CAWSVLGTQYF. The CDR3 DNA reads TGTGCCTGGAGTGTATTAGGGACCCAGTACTTC.

CDR3 region: CATSGSIAGDYEQYF. The CDR3 DNA reads TGTGCCACCAGTGGTTCGATAGCGGGAGATTACGAGCAGTACTTC. The V call is TRBV24-1, the J call TRBJ2-7; TRBD2 matches 9 bases. Looked up from germline, CDR1 is KGHDR and CDR2 is SFDVKD. V was clipped by 5 bases and J by 4 bases; unmatched bases: 8. The CDR3 length is 15 residues.

For this clonotype: The junction differs from germline at one of its ends, possibly a read error. J is TRBJ2-1 and V is TRBV9; D perhaps matches TRBD2 (5 bases). Germline CDR1 and CDR2: SGDLS and YYNGEE. The CDR3 has 14 residues. The CDR3 loop reads CASSWTHSSNEQFF. For the CDR3, the DNA is TGTGCCAGCAGCTGGACTCATTCCTCCAATGAGCAGTTCTTC.

The gene calls are TRBV7-6 and TRBJ2-5; tentatively, D is TRBD2 (6 bases). The CDR3 consists of 14 residues. Trimming removed 3 bases from V and 4 bases from J, with 12 bases in between. CDR1 is SGHVS and CDR2 is FNYEAQ in the germline V gene. This CDR3 is CASSFVQEGETQYF. CDR3 nucleotide sequence: TGTGCCAGCAGCTTTGTCCAGGAGGGAGAGACCCAGTACTTC.

The chain employs TRBV29-1 and TRBJ2-3; 8 bases line up with TRBD2. The CDR3 consists of 19 residues. The ends lost 0 bases at V and 1 base at J; junction bases unmatched: 15. Germline V gene data show CDR1 as SQVTM and CDR2 as ANQGSEA. CDR3 bases: TGCAGCGTTGAAGATCTGTACTCGGCTAGCGGGCTTCGCACAGATACGCAGTATTTT. Encoded protein: CSVEDLYSASGLRTDTQYF.

The genes are TRBV28 and TRBJ2-7; 10 bases are shared with TRBD2. The CDR3 has 14 amino acids. Germline V gives CDR1 MDHEN, CDR2 SYDVKM. With V trimmed by 5 bases and J by 5 bases, 6 bases remained unmatched. In nucleotides, the CDR3 is TGTGCCAGCAGTCAAACTAGCGGGATTAACGAGCAGTACTTC. This translates into CASSQTSGINEQYF. The whole variable domain, filled in from reference TRBV28 and TRBJ2-7, reads DVKVTQSSRYLVKRTGEKVFLECVQDMDHENMFWYRQDPGLGLRLIYFSYDVKMKEKGDIPEGYSVSREKKERFSLILESASTNQTSMYLCASSQTSGINEQYFGPGTRLTVT.

The CDR3 spells CATSRDSMNTEAFF. The CDR3 DNA reads as TGTGCCACCAGTAGGGACAGCATGAACACTGAAGCTTTCTTT. This sequence joins TRBV24-1 and TRBJ1-1; 7 positions agree with TRBD1. After removal of 6 bases from V and 0 bases from J, the junction contained 3 bases not matched to a gene. CDR3 length: 14 residues. Looked up from germline, CDR1 is KGHDR and CDR2 is SFDVKD.

CDR3 coding DNA: TGTGCCAGCAGCTTCCGAAATAGCAATCAGCCCCAGCATTTT. Protein product: CASSFRNSNQPQHF. This chain connects TRBV11-2 to TRBJ1-5, with D unresolved. The V gene lost 3 bases and the J gene lost 0 bases, with 6 bases spanning the gap. The CDR3 has 14 amino acids. Germline V gene data show CDR1 as SGHAT and CDR2 as FQNNGV. Together with reference TRBV11-2 and TRBJ1-5, the CDR3 gives the full variable domain: EAGVAQSPRYKIIEKRQSVAFWCNPISGHATLYWYQQILGQGPKLLIQFQNNGVVDDSQLPKDRFSAERLKGVDSTLKIQPAKLEDSAVYLCASSFRNSNQPQHFGDGTRLSIL.

The genes are TRBV30 and TRBJ2-6; D not resolved. Germline-derived CDR1 and CDR2 are GTSNPN and SVGIG (reference sequence). The V end was cut by 4 bases, the J end by 4 bases, with 14 bases between. This CDR3 contains 15 residues. CDR3 coding DNA: TGTGCCTGGACAATGTGGTCTGGAGGGGCCAACGTCCTGACTTTC. Translating it yields CAWTMWSGGANVLTF.

This chain links TRBV20-1 with TRBJ1-1, with TRBD1 as a possible D gene (5 bases). Germline values: CDR1 DFQATT, CDR2 SNEGSKA (reference sequence). CDR3 length: 13 residues. Trimming pared 3 bases from V and 5 bases from J, leaving 13 bases between. The DNA of the CDR3 is TGCAGTGCTAGGGCTCAGGGCCGGACTGAAGCTTTCTTT. It yields the protein CSARAQGRTEAFF.

V usage is TRBV7-3 and J usage is TRBJ1-2; tentatively, D is TRBD1 (5 bases). Germline V gene lookup returns CDR1 SGHTA and CDR2 FQGTGA. V was trimmed by 4 bases and J by 8 bases, leaving 14 bases between them. The CDR3 runs to 13 residues. The CDR3 sequence: CASSSYQGGGYTF. CDR3 nucleotide sequence: TGTGCCAGCAGCTCCTACCAGGGCGGGGGCTACACCTTC. Drawing the rest from reference TRBV7-3 and TRBJ1-2, the complete variable domain is GAGVSQTPSNKVTEKGKYVELRCDPISGHTALYWYRQSLGQGPEFLIYFQGTGAADDSGLPNDRFFAVRPEGSVSTLKIQRTERGDSAVYLCASSSYQGGGYTFGSGTRLTVV.

The genes are TRBV3-1 and TRBJ1-5; D unclear. Trimming removed 1 base from V and 7 bases from J, with 11 bases in between. The CDR3 is made up of 14 amino acids. Germline lookup yields CDR1 LGHDT and CDR2 YNNKEL (reference sequence). CDR3 DNA sequence: TGTGCCAGCAGCCAAGGTATCCAGTCCCAGCCCCAGCATTTT. Translating gives CASSQGIQSQPQHF.

V gene TRBV12-3 or TRBV12-4 combines with J gene TRBJ2-7; TRBD2 matches at 7 bases. V trimming: 5 bases; J trimming: 7 bases; junction bases outside the gene matches: 14. CDR3 length: 15 amino acids. Here the CDR3 DNA reads TGTGCCAGCAGTAGGGGAACGGGAGGATCGGGAGAGCAGTACTTC. Residues: CASSRGTGGSGEQYF.

The chain employs TRBV28 and TRBJ2-1; D is perhaps TRBD2 (5 bases). From germline, CDR1 is MDHEN and CDR2 SYDVKM. Trimming removed 6 bases from V and 10 bases from J, with 13 bases in between. The CDR3 is 12 residues long. CDR3 amino acids: CASRQRTEEQFF. The CDR3 bases are TGTGCCAGCAGACAACGGACTGAGGAGCAGTTCTTC.

This chain connects TRBV28 to TRBJ1-2; 7 bases match TRBD1. Germline CDR1 and CDR2: MDHEN and SYDVKM. The ends lost 3 bases at V and 8 bases at J; junction bases unmatched: 9. CDR3 length equals 14 residues. CDR3 DNA sequence: TGTGCCAGCAGTTTTCACGAGGGGGCTTGGGGCTACACCTTC. Encoded protein: CASSFHEGAWGYTF.

V is TRBV30 and J is TRBJ2-1; D not certain. The CDR3 is 15 residues long. Germline V gene sequence: CDR1 GTSNPN, CDR2 SVGIG (reference sequence). Trimming shortened V by 4 bases and J by 3 bases, and 16 bases separated the two germline ends. CDR3 residues: CAWNDVRLFYNEQFF. The CDR3 DNA reads TGTGCCTGGAATGATGTCAGATTATTCTACAATGAGCAGTTCTTC.

The CDR3 here is CSAPTSGSNHEQFF. CDR3 nucleotide sequence: TGCAGTGCCCCGACTAGCGGGAGTAACCATGAGCAGTTCTTC. This rearrangement joins TRBV20-1 to TRBJ2-1; 12 positions agree with TRBD2. Germline lookup yields CDR1 DFQATT and CDR2 SNEGSKA (reference sequence). Losses at the gene ends were 6 bases for V and 8 bases for J; bases not matched to a gene: 8. CDR3 length equals 14 residues.

This sequence joins TRBV20-1 and TRBJ1-5; tentative D call: TRBD1 (6 bases). V was shortened by 5 bases and J by 6 bases, with 14 bases between the two germline ends. The CDR3 length is 13 residues. Germline V gene sequence: CDR1 DFQATT, CDR2 SNEGSKA (reference sequence). CDR3 in amino acids: CSAVWGLGQPQHF. CDR3 nucleotides: TGCAGTGCTGTCTGGGGGCTGGGTCAGCCCCAGCATTTT.

The chain joins TRBV19 to TRBJ1-2; D call uncertain. Germline loops: CDR1 LNHDA, CDR2 SQIVND (reference sequence). Between the trimmed V and J ends, which lost 2 bases and 5 bases, there was a span of 12 bases. The CDR3 contains 14 residues. CDR3 DNA: TGTGCCAGTAGTATATCAGCAGATGATTATGGCTACACCTTC. This encodes CASSISADDYGYTF. Drawing the rest from reference TRBV19 and TRBJ1-2, the complete variable domain is DGGITQSPKYLFRKEGQNVTLSCEQNLNHDAMYWYRQDPGQGLRLIYYSQIVNDFQKGDIAEGYSVSREKKESFPLTVTSAQKNPTAFYLCASSISADDYGYTFGSGTRLTVV.

A single count supports this clonotype. The rearrangement joins TRBV20-1 to TRBJ2-1; D not resolved. Trimming shortened V by 6 bases and J by 10 bases, and 19 bases separated the two germline ends. The CDR3 totals 13 residues. Germline-derived CDR1 and CDR2 are DFQATT and SNEGSKA (reference sequence). DNA for the CDR3: TGCAGTGCGCCTAGGCCTGGCCGTTGGGAGCAGTTCTTC. It encodes CSAPRPGRWEQFF.

The chain carries TRBV30 and TRBJ1-1; a possible D gene is TRBD1 (6 bases). The CDR3 runs 14 residues. The germline V gene has CDR1 GTSNPN and CDR2 SVGIG (reference sequence). Between the trimmed V and J ends, which lost 5 bases and 1 base, there was a span of 14 bases. CDR3 DNA sequence: TGTGCCTGGGTCAAAACAGGGACGAACACTGAAGCTTTCTTT. It translates to CAWVKTGTNTEAFF.

The V call is TRBV29-1, the J call TRBJ2-1; a possible D gene is TRBD2 (5 bases). Looked up from germline, CDR1 is SQVTM and CDR2 is ANQGSEA. This CDR3 has 13 amino acids. Trimming took off 5 bases at V and 0 bases at J, with 8 bases between the two ends. CDR3 amino acids: CSVRDSSYNEQFF. CDR3 coding DNA: TGCAGCGTTCGGGATAGCTCCTACAATGAGCAGTTCTTC.

This rearrangement joins TRBV18 to TRBJ2-5; TRBD1 might be the D (6 bases). This CDR3 is 15 amino acids long. Trimming removed 3 bases from V and 4 bases from J, with 15 bases in between. CDR1 and CDR2 from the germline V gene are KGHSH and LQKENI. CDR3 loop: CASSPEAGAGETQYF. DNA for the CDR3: TGTGCCAGCTCACCGGAGGCAGGGGCCGGAGAGACCCAGTACTTC.